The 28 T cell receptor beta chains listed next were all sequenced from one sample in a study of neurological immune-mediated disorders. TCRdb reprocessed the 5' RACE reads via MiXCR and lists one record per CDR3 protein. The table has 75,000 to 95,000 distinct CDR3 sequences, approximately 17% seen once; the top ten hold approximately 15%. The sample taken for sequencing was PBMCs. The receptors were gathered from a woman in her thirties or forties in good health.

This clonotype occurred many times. CDR3 nucleotides: TGCGCCAGCAGCTTGGGACAGGCTGGAAACACCATATATTTT. Amino acid sequence: CASSLGQAGNTIYF. J is TRBJ1-3 and V is TRBV5-1; a possible D gene is TRBD1 (6 bases). From germline, CDR1 is SGHRS and CDR2 YFSETQ. The CDR3 loop spans 14 amino acids. V was clipped by 0 bases and J by 2 bases, with 6 bases between them. Combining the CDR3 with reference TRBV5-1 and TRBJ1-3 gives the whole variable domain KAGVTQTPRYLIKTRGQQVTLSCSPISGHRSVSWYQQTPGQGLQFLFEYFSETQRNKGNFPGRFSGRQFSNSRSEMNVSTLELGDSALYLCASSLGQAGNTIYFGEGSWLTVV.

In nucleotides, the CDR3 is TGTGCCAGCAGCTCCTCTGGAGGGTCCGCATATGGCTACACCTTC. It specifies CASSSSGGSAYGYTF. The chain has TRBV5-5 and TRBJ1-2, with no clear D. The V end lost 3 bases, the J end lost 5 bases, and 17 bases lay between the germline ends. CDR3 length: 15 residues. CDR1 is SGHKS and CDR2 is YYEKEE in the germline V gene (reference sequence).

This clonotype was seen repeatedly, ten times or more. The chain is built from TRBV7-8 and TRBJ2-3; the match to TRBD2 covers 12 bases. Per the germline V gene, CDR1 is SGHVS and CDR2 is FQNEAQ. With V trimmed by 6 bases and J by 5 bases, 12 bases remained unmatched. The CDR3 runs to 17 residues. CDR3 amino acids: CASRERGLAGARDTQYF. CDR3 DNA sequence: TGTGCCAGCAGGGAACGGGGACTAGCGGGCGCCAGAGATACGCAGTATTTT.

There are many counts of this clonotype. The CDR3 bases are TGTGCCAGCAGCGTGGACAGCTCGACTGGCTACACCTTC. Amino acids: CASSVDSSTGYTF. The J gene is TRBJ1-2, the V gene TRBV5-5; tentative D call: TRBD1 (6 bases). The ends were cut back, 4 bases at V and 7 bases at J, with 14 bases in the middle. This CDR3 is built from 13 residues. CDR1 and CDR2 (germline): SGHKS, YYEKEE (reference sequence).

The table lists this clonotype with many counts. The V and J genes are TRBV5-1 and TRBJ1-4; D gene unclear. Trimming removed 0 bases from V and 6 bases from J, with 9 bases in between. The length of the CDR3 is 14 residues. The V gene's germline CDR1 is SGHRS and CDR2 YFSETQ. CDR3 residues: CASSLEASDEKLFF. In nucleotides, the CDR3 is TGCGCCAGCAGCTTGGAGGCCAGCGATGAAAAACTGTTTTTT.

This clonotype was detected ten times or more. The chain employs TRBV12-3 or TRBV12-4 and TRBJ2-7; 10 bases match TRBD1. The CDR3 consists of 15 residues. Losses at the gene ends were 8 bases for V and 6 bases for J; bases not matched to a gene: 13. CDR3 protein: CASWDGQGGKVEQYF. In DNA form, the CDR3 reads TGTGCCAGCTGGGACGGACAGGGGGGCAAGGTCGAGCAGTACTTC.

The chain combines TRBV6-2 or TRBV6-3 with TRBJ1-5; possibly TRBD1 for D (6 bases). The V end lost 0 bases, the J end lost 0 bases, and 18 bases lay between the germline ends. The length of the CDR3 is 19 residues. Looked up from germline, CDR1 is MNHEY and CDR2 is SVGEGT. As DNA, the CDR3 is TGTGCCAGCAGTTACTCGACGGGCGACAGGACGAATAGCAATCAGCCCCAGCATTTT. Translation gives CASSYSTGDRTNSNQPQHF.

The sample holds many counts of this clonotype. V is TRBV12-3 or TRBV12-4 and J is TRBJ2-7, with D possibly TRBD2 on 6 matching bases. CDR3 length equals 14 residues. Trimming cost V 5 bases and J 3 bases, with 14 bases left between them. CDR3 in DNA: TGTGCCAGCAGTCACCCGGGACTCGACTACGAGCAGTACTTC. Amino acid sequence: CASSHPGLDYEQYF.

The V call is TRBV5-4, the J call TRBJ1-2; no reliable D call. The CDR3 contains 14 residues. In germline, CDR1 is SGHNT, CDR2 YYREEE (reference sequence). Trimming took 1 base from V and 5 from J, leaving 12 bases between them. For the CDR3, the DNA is TGTGCCAGCAGCTTGAGTACCCTGGTGTATGGCTACACCTTC. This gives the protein CASSLSTLVYGYTF.

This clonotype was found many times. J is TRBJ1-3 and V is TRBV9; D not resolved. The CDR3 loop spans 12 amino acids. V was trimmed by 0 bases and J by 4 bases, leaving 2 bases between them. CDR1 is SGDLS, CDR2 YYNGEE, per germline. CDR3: CASSVAGNTIYF. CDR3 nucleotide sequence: TGTGCCAGCAGCGTAGCGGGAAACACCATATATTTT.

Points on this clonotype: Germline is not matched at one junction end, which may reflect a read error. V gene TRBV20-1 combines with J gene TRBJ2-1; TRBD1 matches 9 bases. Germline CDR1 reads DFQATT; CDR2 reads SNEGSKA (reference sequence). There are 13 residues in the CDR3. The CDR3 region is CSAPDRGHNEKFF. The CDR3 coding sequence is TGCAGTGCGCCGGACAGGGGTCACAATGAGAAGTTCTTC.

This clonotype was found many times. The CDR3 region is CASSLGQGDDEQFF. CDR3 DNA sequence: TGTGCCAGCAGCTTAGGGCAAGGGGACGATGAGCAGTTCTTC. The chain uses TRBV7-9 and TRBJ2-1; D may correspond to TRBD1 or TRBD2 (5 bases each). The germline CDR1 and CDR2 sequences are SEHNR and FQNEAQ (reference sequence). This CDR3 region has 14 residues. Trimming removed 1 base from V and 8 bases from J, with 12 bases in between.

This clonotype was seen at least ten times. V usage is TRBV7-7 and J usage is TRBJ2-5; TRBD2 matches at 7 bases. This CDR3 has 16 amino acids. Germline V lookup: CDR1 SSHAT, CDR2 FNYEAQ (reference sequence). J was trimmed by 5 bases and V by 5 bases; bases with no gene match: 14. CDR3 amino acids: CASSPPGTTVGETQYF. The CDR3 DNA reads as TGTGCCAGCAGCCCCCCAGGGACTACCGTAGGGGAGACCCAGTACTTC.

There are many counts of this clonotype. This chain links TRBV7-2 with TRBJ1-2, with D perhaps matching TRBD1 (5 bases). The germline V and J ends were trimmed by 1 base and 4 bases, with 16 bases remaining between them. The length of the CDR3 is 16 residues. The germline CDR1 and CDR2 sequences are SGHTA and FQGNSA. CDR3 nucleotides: TGTGCCAGCAGCTTAGGGGGCCTAGCAGCTATCTATGGCTACACCTTC. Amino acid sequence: CASSLGGLAAIYGYTF. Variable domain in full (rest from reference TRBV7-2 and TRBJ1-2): GAGVSQSPSNKVTEKGKDVELRCDPISGHTALYWYRQSLGQGLEFLIYFQGNSAPDKSGLPSDRFSAERTGGSVSTLTIQRTQQEDSAVYLCASSLGGLAAIYGYTFGSGTRLTVV.

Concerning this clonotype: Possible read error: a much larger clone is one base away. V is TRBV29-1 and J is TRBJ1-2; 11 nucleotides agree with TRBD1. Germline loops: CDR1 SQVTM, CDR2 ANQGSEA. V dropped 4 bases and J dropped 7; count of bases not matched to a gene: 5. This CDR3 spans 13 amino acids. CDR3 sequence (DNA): TGCAGCGTTGTGGGACAGGGGGATCTTGGCTACACCTTC. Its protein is CSVVGQGDLGYTF.

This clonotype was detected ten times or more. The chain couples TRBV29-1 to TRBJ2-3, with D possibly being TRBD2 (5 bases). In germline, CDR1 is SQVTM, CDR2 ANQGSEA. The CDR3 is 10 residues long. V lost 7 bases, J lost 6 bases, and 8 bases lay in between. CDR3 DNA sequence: TGCAGCGCCGGGGTGGATACGCAGTATTTT. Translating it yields CSAGVDTQYF.

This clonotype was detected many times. CDR3 DNA: TGTGCCAGCAGCTTCTTCGGAGGGACAGGAGTAAATGAGCAGTTCTTC. Translating it yields CASSFFGGTGVNEQFF. The V gene is TRBV7-9, the J gene TRBJ2-1, with 8 bases matching TRBD1. The CDR3 spans 16 residues. Germline CDR1 and CDR2: SEHNR and FQNEAQ (reference sequence). Trimming cost V 3 bases and J 7 bases; bases outside gene matches: 11. Full variable domain (rest looked up from reference TRBV7-9 and TRBJ2-1): DTGVSQNPRHKITKRGQNVTFRCDPISEHNRLYWYRQTLGQGPEFLTYFQNEAQLEKSRLLSDRFSAERPKGSFSTLEIQRTEQGDSAMYLCASSFFGGTGVNEQFFGPGTRLTVL.

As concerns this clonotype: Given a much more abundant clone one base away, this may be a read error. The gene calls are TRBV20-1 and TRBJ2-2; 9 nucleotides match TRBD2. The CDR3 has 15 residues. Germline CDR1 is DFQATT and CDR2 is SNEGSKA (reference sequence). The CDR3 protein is CSARIAGANSGELFF. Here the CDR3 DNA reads TGCAGTGCTAGAATAGCGGGGGCGAACTCCGGGGAGCTGTTTTTT.

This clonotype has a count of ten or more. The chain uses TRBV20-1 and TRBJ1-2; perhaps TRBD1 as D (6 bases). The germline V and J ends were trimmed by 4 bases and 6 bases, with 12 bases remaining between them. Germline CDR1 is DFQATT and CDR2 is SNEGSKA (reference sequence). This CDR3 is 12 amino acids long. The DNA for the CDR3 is TGCAGTGCTACGGGTACAGGGAATGGCTACACCTTC. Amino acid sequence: CSATGTGNGYTF.

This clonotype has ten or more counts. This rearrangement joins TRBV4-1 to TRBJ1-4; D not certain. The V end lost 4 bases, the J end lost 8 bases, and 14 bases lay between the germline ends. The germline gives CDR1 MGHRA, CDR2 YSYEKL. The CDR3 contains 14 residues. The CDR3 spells CASSRGSSPEKLFF. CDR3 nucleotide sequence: TGCGCCAGCAGCCGCGGATCTAGTCCCGAAAAACTGTTTTTT.

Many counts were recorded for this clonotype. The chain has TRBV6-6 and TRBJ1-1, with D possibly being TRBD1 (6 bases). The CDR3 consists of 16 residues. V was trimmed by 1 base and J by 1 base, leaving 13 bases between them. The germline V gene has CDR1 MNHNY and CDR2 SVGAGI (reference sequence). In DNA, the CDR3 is TGTGCCAGCAGTTACTTGGGGGGCGCGGGGAACACTGAAGCTTTCTTT. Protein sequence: CASSYLGGAGNTEAFF.

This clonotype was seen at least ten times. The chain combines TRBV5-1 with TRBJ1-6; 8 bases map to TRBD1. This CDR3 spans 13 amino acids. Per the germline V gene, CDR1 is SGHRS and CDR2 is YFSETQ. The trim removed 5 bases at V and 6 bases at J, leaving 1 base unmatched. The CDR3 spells CASRDRGNSPLHF. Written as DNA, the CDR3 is TGCGCCAGCAGAGACAGGGGTAATTCACCCCTCCACTTT.

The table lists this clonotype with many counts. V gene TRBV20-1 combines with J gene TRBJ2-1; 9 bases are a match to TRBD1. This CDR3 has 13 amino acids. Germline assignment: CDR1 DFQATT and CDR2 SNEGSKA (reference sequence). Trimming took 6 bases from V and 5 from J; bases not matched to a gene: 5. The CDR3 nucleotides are TGCAGTGCCCCGGACAGGGGTCACAATGAGCAGTTCTTC. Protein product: CSAPDRGHNEQFF.

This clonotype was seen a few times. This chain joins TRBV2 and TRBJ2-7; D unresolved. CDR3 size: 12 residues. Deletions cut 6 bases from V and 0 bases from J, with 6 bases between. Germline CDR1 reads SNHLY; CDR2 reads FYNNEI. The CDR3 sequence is CASSANSYEQYF. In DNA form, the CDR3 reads TGTGCCAGCAGCGCTAACTCCTACGAGCAGTACTTC.

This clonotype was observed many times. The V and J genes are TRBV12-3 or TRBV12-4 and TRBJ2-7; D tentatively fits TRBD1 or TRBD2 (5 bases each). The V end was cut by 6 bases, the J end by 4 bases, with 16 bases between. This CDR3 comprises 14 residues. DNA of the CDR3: TGTGCCAGCAGCCCACCGGGACGGCCTTACGAGCAGTACGTC. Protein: CASSPPGRPYEQYV.

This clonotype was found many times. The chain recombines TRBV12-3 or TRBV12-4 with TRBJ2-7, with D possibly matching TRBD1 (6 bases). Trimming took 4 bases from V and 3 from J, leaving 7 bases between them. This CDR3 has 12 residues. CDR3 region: CASSSGVYEQYF. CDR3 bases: TGTGCCAGCAGTTCAGGGGTCTACGAGCAGTACTTC.

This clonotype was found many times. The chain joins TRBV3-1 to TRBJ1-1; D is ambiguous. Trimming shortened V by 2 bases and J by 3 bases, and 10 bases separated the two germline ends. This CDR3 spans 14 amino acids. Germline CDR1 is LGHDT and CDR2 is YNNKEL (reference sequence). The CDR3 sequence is CASSQTRRDTEAFF. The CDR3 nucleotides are TGTGCCAGCAGCCAAACCCGCCGGGACACTGAAGCTTTCTTT.

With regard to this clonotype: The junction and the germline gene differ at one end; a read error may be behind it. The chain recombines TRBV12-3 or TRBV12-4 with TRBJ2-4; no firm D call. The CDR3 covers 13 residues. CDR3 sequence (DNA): TGTGCCAACAGTTTTACGGACCAGAACATACAGTACTTC. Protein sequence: CANSFTDQNIQYF.